The clone carrying this T cell receptor beta chain was detected many times. As to time point: persistent/refractory GD, antithyroid drugs over 5 years with positive TRAb. After RNA was extracted from PBMCs, the TCR library was made from it. The peripheral blood volume drawn was approximately 9 milliliters, and it was collected into EDTA tubes. Investigators prepared the TCR beta libraries by applying iRepertoire HTBI primers and Arm-PCR of CDR3 regions. The authors' processing: Gene usage covered approximately 65 TRBV and roughly 13 TRBJ segments. TCRdb re-called the multiplex PCR reads with MiXCR, one entry per CDR3 protein. The V and J calls were determined by TCRdb, not by the authors. This table has 450,000 or so distinct CDR3 sequences, roughly 20% appearing once. This entry belongs to a study of regulatory T cells in long-lasting Graves disease. This receptor was taken from a female donor with Graves disease. Material: peripheral blood mononuclear cells (PBMCs), obtained when the disease was refractory, from a patient treated with antithyroid drugs.

CDR3 bases: TGTGCCAGCGCTGAGGTTTACGAGCAGTACTTC. Protein sequence: CASAEVYEQYF. V usage is TRBV6-1 and J usage is TRBJ2-7; D is unresolved. Germline loops: CDR1 MNHNS, CDR2 SASEGT. The V gene lost 8 bases and the J gene lost 4 bases, with 9 bases spanning the gap. This CDR3 has 11 residues.